These 28 T cell receptor beta chains were sequenced from one sample in a study of PD-L1 blockade in urothelial cancer. Time point reported: peripheral blood 6 weeks after treatment start. Clones were sequenced by immunoSEQ multiplex PCR, and TCRdb holds only the in-frame ones, with some missing. The sample records some 120,000 clones, more than 85% being singletons. The source was PBMCs, collected around atezolizumab (anti-PD-L1) treatment. The receptors were gathered from a man aged 55-75 years with urothelial cancer.

The CDR3 nucleotides are TGTGCCAGCAGCTTACGCAGGTCCTTTAGAGAGACCCAGTACTTC. Protein product: CASSLRRSFRETQYF. The chain combines TRBV7-8 with TRBJ2-5; D ambiguous. V was cut by 2 bases and J by 4 bases, with 14 bases left in between. The CDR3 totals 15 residues. Looked up from germline, CDR1 is SGHVS and CDR2 is FQNEAQ.

The chain recombines TRBV27 with TRBJ1-2; D remains unclear. The germline CDR1 and CDR2 sequences are MNHEY and SMNVEV (reference sequence). Trimming left V 4 bases short and J 2 bases short, with 8 bases between. CDR3 length: 13 amino acids. CDR3 sequence: CASSSEGNYGYTF. The CDR3 coding sequence is TGTGCCAGCAGTTCAGAGGGCAACTATGGCTACACCTTC.

A note on this clone: Other DNA sequences from this sample encode an identical CDR3 as well. This sequence joins TRBV7-3 and TRBJ2-3; a weak D match, TRBD2 (6 bases). Between the trimmed V and J ends, which lost 5 bases and 0 bases, there was a span of 9 bases. The CDR3 extends over 14 amino acids. CDR1 and CDR2 (germline): SGHTA, FQGTGA. CDR3 DNA sequence: TGTGCCAGCAGCCCTGGGACTAGCACAGATACGCAGTATTTT. This codes for CASSPGTSTDTQYF.

V gene TRBV30 combines with J gene TRBJ1-4, with TRBD1 matching 11 bases. The CDR3 length is 13 residues. J gave up 7 bases and V 5 bases, and 3 bases lay outside the gene matches. Per the germline V gene, CDR1 is GTSNPN and CDR2 is SVGIG (reference sequence). The CDR3 DNA reads TGTGCCTGGGTCGGGACAGGGGGTGAAAAACTGTTTTTT. Translating it yields CAWVGTGGEKLFF.

The chain recombines TRBV15 with TRBJ2-7; tentative D call: TRBD2 (6 bases). The V end lost 3 bases, the J end lost 6 bases, and 9 bases lay between the germline ends. Looked up from germline, CDR1 is LNHNV and CDR2 is YYDKDF (reference sequence). This CDR3 has 12 amino acids. The CDR3 spells CATSRARGEQYF. DNA for the CDR3: TGTGCCACCAGCAGGGCGCGGGGCGAGCAGTACTTC.

This chain uses TRBV28 with TRBJ1-1, with D perhaps matching TRBD1 (6 bases). Deletions cut 1 base from V and 1 base from J, with 22 bases between. CDR1 is MDHEN and CDR2 is SYDVKM in the germline V gene. The CDR3 has 19 residues. The CDR3 sequence: CASSLLAGAVGVRNTEAFF. In DNA, the CDR3 is TGTGCCAGCAGTTTATTAGCAGGGGCGGTCGGAGTTAGGAACACTGAAGCTTTCTTT.

The CDR3 is CASSLGGGRSYEQYF. The DNA of the CDR3 is TGTGCCAGCAGCTTAGGGGGGGGGCGTTCCTACGAGCAGTACTTC. The V call is TRBV7-6, the J call TRBJ2-7; D may be TRBD2 (7 bases). The germline V gene has CDR1 SGHVS and CDR2 FNYEAQ. Trimming cost V 1 base and J 1 base, with 11 bases left between them. The CDR3 covers 15 residues.

This clone was counted only a few times. This rearrangement joins TRBV7-9 to TRBJ2-7; 8 nucleotides line up with TRBD1. The CDR3 is made up of 13 amino acids. J lost 4 bases, V lost 6 bases, and 5 bases had no gene match. CDR1 and CDR2 from the germline V gene are SEHNR and FQNEAQ (reference sequence). The DNA of the CDR3 is TGTGCCAGCAGTGAAACAGGGGGTTACGAGCAGTACTTC. Its translation is CASSETGGYEQYF. Full variable domain (remainder filled in from reference TRBV7-9 and TRBJ2-7): DTGVSQNPRHKITKRGQNVTFRCDPISEHNRLYWYRQTLGQGPEFLTYFQNEAQLEKSRLLSDRFSAERPKGSFSTLEIQRTEQGDSAMYLCASSETGGYEQYFGPGTRLTVT.

The chain joins TRBV11-2 to TRBJ2-7, with D tentatively TRBD1 (5 bases). The CDR3 extends over 13 amino acids. The germline V and J ends were trimmed by 2 bases and 2 bases, with 7 bases remaining between them. The germline V gene encodes CDR1 SGHAT and CDR2 FQNNGV. In DNA, the CDR3 is TGTGCCAGCAGCTTACGGACACCCTACGAGCAGTACTTC. It translates to CASSLRTPYEQYF.

The chain is built from TRBV2 and TRBJ2-7, with 7 bases matching TRBD2. CDR1 is SNHLY, CDR2 FYNNEI, per germline. There are 16 residues in the CDR3. The V gene end was trimmed by 6 bases and the J gene end by 2 bases; junction bases not matched to a gene: 13. The chain's CDR3 is CASRGGRAAGTYEQYF. The CDR3 DNA follows: TGTGCCAGCAGGGGGGGGAGGGCAGCGGGGACCTACGAGCAGTACTTC.

The gene calls are TRBV28 and TRBJ1-1; D remains ambiguous. Germline V gene sequence: CDR1 MDHEN, CDR2 SYDVKM. Trimming removed 7 bases at V and 0 bases at J, with 12 bases between. This CDR3 contains 14 residues. CDR3 in DNA: TGTGCCAGCACTCACCTATTAATGAACACTGAAGCTTTCTTT. This translates into CASTHLLMNTEAFF.

V and J are TRBV4-2 and TRBJ2-7; 8 nucleotides agree with TRBD1. Germline-derived CDR1 and CDR2 are LGHNA and YNFKEQ. The CDR3 is 16 residues long. With 3 bases clipped from V and 6 bases from J, the junction kept 13 bases outside the gene matches. The CDR3 bases are TGTGCCAGCAGCCAGTTCCTACAGGGGGTGATTTCCGAGCAGTACTTC. Translation: CASSQFLQGVISEQYF.

V usage is TRBV30 and J usage is TRBJ1-4; D perhaps matches TRBD1 (5 bases). Germline V gives CDR1 GTSNPN, CDR2 SVGIG (reference sequence). Trimming removed 3 bases from V and 7 bases from J, with 18 bases in between. The CDR3 runs 15 residues. DNA of the CDR3: TGTGCCTGGAGCGGATTTCTTAGGAGGGGTGAAAAACTGTTTTTT. This gives the protein CAWSGFLRRGEKLFF.

CDR3 loop: CSTGEGYEQYF. The DNA for the CDR3 is TGCAGCACCGGGGAGGGGTACGAGCAGTACTTC. V usage is TRBV29-1 and J usage is TRBJ2-7, with 7 bases that match TRBD2. This CDR3 is 11 amino acids long. J lost 4 bases, V lost 8 bases, and 5 bases had no gene match. Germline CDR1 SQVTM, CDR2 ANQGSEA.

This chain joins TRBV7-9 and TRBJ1-6; D not certain. The V gene's germline CDR1 is SEHNR and CDR2 FQNEAQ (reference sequence). The CDR3 totals 14 residues. V shed 4 bases and J shed 4 bases, with 8 bases lying between them. The CDR3: CASSSQRYNSPLHF. In DNA form, the CDR3 reads TGTGCCAGCAGCTCCCAGAGGTATAATTCACCCCTCCACTTT.

The genes are TRBV7-9 and TRBJ1-5; 10 nucleotides align to TRBD1. The trim removed 5 bases at V and 5 bases at J, leaving 3 bases unmatched. This CDR3 is built from 14 residues. From germline, CDR1 is SEHNR and CDR2 FQNEAQ (reference sequence). The CDR3 here is CASSPGTGDQPQHF. The CDR3 DNA sequence: TGTGCCAGCAGCCCCGGGACAGGGGATCAGCCCCAGCATTTT.

V gene TRBV2 combines with J gene TRBJ1-1; the D gene is possibly TRBD1 (6 bases). The CDR3 consists of 13 residues. Per the germline V gene, CDR1 is SNHLY and CDR2 is FYNNEI. V was cut by 4 bases and J by 3 bases, with 9 bases left in between. The chain's CDR3 is CASSVHRDTEAFF. The DNA of the CDR3 is TGTGCCAGCAGTGTGCACAGGGACACTGAAGCTTTCTTT.

The chain is built from TRBV19 and TRBJ1-2; TRBD1 aligns across 9 bases. CDR3 length equals 16 residues. Per the germline V gene, CDR1 is LNHDA and CDR2 is SQIVND (reference sequence). J gave up 0 bases and V 8 bases, and 10 bases lay outside the gene matches. This CDR3 reads CASSDGTGPSNYGYTF. CDR3 sequence (DNA): TGTGCCAGTTCCGACGGGACAGGGCCTTCTAACTATGGCTACACCTTC. Full variable domain (remainder filled in from reference TRBV19 and TRBJ1-2): DGGITQSPKYLFRKEGQNVTLSCEQNLNHDAMYWYRQDPGQGLRLIYYSQIVNDFQKGDIAEGYSVSREKKESFPLTVTSAQKNPTAFYLCASSDGTGPSNYGYTFGSGTRLTVV.

This chain uses TRBV4-2 with TRBJ2-5, with 7 bases aligning to TRBD2. This CDR3 is 17 amino acids long. Germline-derived CDR1 and CDR2 are LGHNA and YNFKEQ. The junction had 14 bases not matched to a gene; V was cut back by 5 bases and J by 2 bases. CDR3 nucleotides: TGTGCCAGCAGCGGACGGACGGTCTCTAGCGGACAAGAGACCCAGTACTTC. Translating gives CASSGRTVSSGQETQYF.

The rearrangement links TRBV5-6 to TRBJ1-5; no firm D call. Trimming cost V 0 bases and J 0 bases, with 7 bases left between them. The germline gives CDR1 SGHDT, CDR2 YYEEEE. This CDR3 contains 15 residues. In DNA, the CDR3 is TGTGCCAGCAGCTTGGGACAAATTAGCAATCAGCCCCAGCATTTT. Translated: CASSLGQISNQPQHF.

This chain connects TRBV5-5 to TRBJ2-7, with 7 bases identical to TRBD1. Germline CDR1 SGHKS, CDR2 YYEKEE (reference sequence). Unmatched junction bases numbered 14, after V lost 5 bases and J lost 6 bases. The CDR3 has 15 amino acids. This CDR3 is CASRGQGVVLGEQYF. In nucleotides, the CDR3 is TGTGCCAGCAGAGGGCAGGGGGTTGTGTTGGGCGAGCAGTACTTC.

The gene calls are TRBV28 and TRBJ2-7; a possible D gene is TRBD1 (6 bases). Trimming left V 6 bases short and J 3 bases short, with 21 bases between. The germline V gene has CDR1 MDHEN and CDR2 SYDVKM. The CDR3 loop spans 16 amino acids. The CDR3 nucleotides are TGTGCCAGCAGGGGGCAGTCCGCAGGGACAATCTACGAGCAGTACTTC. This gives the protein CASRGQSAGTIYEQYF.

The chain combines TRBV29-1 with TRBJ2-1; D remains unclear. Germline V gene data show CDR1 as SQVTM and CDR2 as ANQGSEA. CDR3 size: 12 residues. V shed 4 bases and J shed 4 bases, with 8 bases lying between them. Written as DNA, the CDR3 is TGCAGCGTTGCCCCCAATTACAATGAGCAGTTCTTC. Translated, it gives CSVAPNYNEQFF.

The rearrangement uses TRBV6-5 and TRBJ2-5; unclear D gene. V gave up 6 bases and J gave up 4 bases, with 6 bases separating them. Germline loops: CDR1 MNHEY, CDR2 SVGAGI. There are 11 residues in the CDR3. In DNA, the CDR3 is TGTGCCAGCAGCCTCGGAGAGACCCAGTACTTC. Amino acids: CASSLGETQYF.

This rearrangement joins TRBV6-5 to TRBJ2-7, with a possible D match to TRBD2 (7 bases). In germline, CDR1 is MNHEY, CDR2 SVGAGI. CDR3 size: 16 residues. V lost 0 bases to trimming and J lost 4 bases, with 16 bases between them. The CDR3 loop is CASSYSSGGPWYEQYF. The CDR3 DNA follows: TGTGCCAGCAGTTACTCCTCCGGGGGGCCGTGGTACGAGCAGTACTTC.

The chain employs TRBV19 and TRBJ2-7; 10 bases map to TRBD2. The CDR3 consists of 15 residues. Trimming at V came to 7 bases and at J to 4 bases, leaving 10 bases not matched to a gene. Germline assignment: CDR1 LNHDA and CDR2 SQIVND (reference sequence). The CDR3 DNA sequence: TGTGCCAGTACCCCCTTGGCTAGCGGGAGTTACGAGCAGTACTTC. Its translation is CASTPLASGSYEQYF.

The gene calls are TRBV18 and TRBJ2-3; D is unresolved. Germline V lookup: CDR1 KGHSH, CDR2 LQKENI. The CDR3 sequence is 14 residues long. V was cut by 1 base and J by 4 bases, with 9 bases left in between. CDR3 amino acids: CASSPRNSADTQYF. Written as DNA, the CDR3 is TGTGCCAGCTCACCACGCAATTCGGCAGATACGCAGTATTTT.

V and J are TRBV18 and TRBJ1-3; 10 positions agree with TRBD1. The junction had 2 bases not matched to a gene; V was cut back by 2 bases and J by 4 bases. CDR3 size: 15 residues. The germline V gene encodes CDR1 KGHSH and CDR2 LQKENI. CDR3 nucleotides: TGTGCCAGCTCACCAGGGACAGGGGTCGGAAACACCATATATTTT. Translation gives CASSPGTGVGNTIYF.